Listed below are T cell receptor beta chains from one sample, sequenced in a study of OX40 agonist ivuxolimab in advanced cancers. Method: immunoSEQ multiplex PCR; TCRdb's copy keeps in-frame clones and lacks some. The sample has 50,000 to 70,000 clones; about 82% are singletons. The sequencing used CD4+ or CD8+ T cells sorted from blood, collected in a trial of the OX40 agonist ivuxolimab. Every receptor here comes from an adult with an advanced solid tumor such as melanoma, head and neck, liver or kidney cancer. The CDR3 runs from the conserved cysteine through the conserved F or W. D genes are given only for firm matches. Not all rows give a size; the values are once, few, many and, for expanded clones, a class.

CDR3 length	V gene	clone size	D gene	J gene	CDR3 DNA	CDR3 protein
17	TRBV11-3	-	TRBD2	TRBJ2-3	TGTGCCAGCAGCAACCGACTAGCGGGAGGGCCCACAGATACGCAGTATTTT	CASSNRLAGGPTDTQYF
13	TRBV6-4	-	-	TRBJ1-5	TGTGCCAGCAGTACCGAGAGCAATCAGCCCCAGCATTTT	CASSTESNQPQHF
11	TRBV5-6	-	-	TRBJ1-2	TGTGCCAGCAGCTTGGTAGGAGTCCACACCTTC	CASSLVGVHTF
11	TRBV5-1	-	-	TRBJ2-5	TGCGCCAGCAGCTTGGCGGAGACCCAGTACTTC	CASSLAETQYF
13	TRBV6-5	few	TRBD1	TRBJ1-1	TGTGCCAGCAGCCGTGACAGGGGGCCTGAAGCTTTCTTT	CASSRDRGPEAFF
15	TRBV5-1	once	TRBD1	TRBJ1-3	TGCGCCAGCAGCCTACAGGGGGCATATGGAAACACCATATATTTT	CASSLQGAYGNTIYF
16	TRBV27	-	TRBD1	TRBJ2-7	TGTGCCAGCAGTTTCGCCGGACAGGGGGTAATCTACGAGCAGTACTTC	CASSFAGQGVIYEQYF
17	TRBV25-1	-	TRBD1	TRBJ2-2	TGTGCCAGCAGTGAATTCGTGGGGACAGGGAACACCGGGGAGCTGTTTTTT	CASSEFVGTGNTGELFF
15	TRBV7-2	-	-	TRBJ2-5	TGTGCCAGCAGCTTATTGCGGGGCCTCCGGGAGACCCAGTACTTC	CASSLLRGLRETQYF
15	TRBV5-4	-	TRBD1	TRBJ1-2	TGTGCCAGCAGCCGGACAGGGGTTCAGGCCTATGGCTACACCTTC	CASSRTGVQAYGYTF
13	TRBV29-1	-	TRBD1	TRBJ1-1	TGCAGCGTTGAGACAGGGGCGAACACTGAAGCTTTCTTT	CSVETGANTEAFF
16	TRBV19	-	-	TRBJ1-4	TGTGCCAGTAGTATAGATAGAACAGGGAAGAATGAAAAACTGTTTTTT	CASSIDRTGKNEKLFF
14	TRBV5-1	once	-	TRBJ1-2	TGCGCCAGCAGCTGGGGGCAGCCGGGGTATGGCTACACCTTC	CASSWGQPGYGYTF
15	TRBV7-2	-	TRBD1	TRBJ1-2	TGTGCCAGCAGCCCAGCCACAGGGGGCGGGAATGGCTACACCTTC	CASSPATGGGNGYTF
14	TRBV7-8	-	-	TRBJ1-1	TGTGCCAGCAGCCACAGGGAGGGGAACACTGAAGCTTTCTTT	CASSHREGNTEAFF
14	TRBV5-4	-	TRBD1	TRBJ1-6	TGTGCCAGCAGCTCCGGGACAGGGGATTCACCCCTCCACTTT	CASSSGTGDSPLHF
15	TRBV7-6	-	-	TRBJ1-1	TGTGCCAGCAGCCTTCTCGGCGGGCAGAACACTGAAGCTTTCTTT	CASSLLGGQNTEAFF
13	TRBV15	-	-	TRBJ2-3	TGTGCCACCAAGGTGGGGCCCACAGATACGCAGTATTTT	CATKVGPTDTQYF
13	TRBV19	-	-	TRBJ1-4	TGTGCCAGTAGTACCGCAGGAAGAGAAAAACTGTTTTTT	CASSTAGREKLFF
13	TRBV27	-	TRBD1	TRBJ1-5	TGTGCCAGCAGGGGACAGGGAAATCAGCCCCAGCATTTT	CASRGQGNQPQHF
14	TRBV6-5	-	TRBD2	TRBJ2-7	TGTGCCAGCAGTTACCAGCTAGCGGGTGACGAGCAGTACTTC	CASSYQLAGDEQYF
15	TRBV5-1	few	TRBD2	TRBJ2-3	TGCGCCAGCAGCCCTGGACTAGCGGGCACAGATACGCAGTATTTT	CASSPGLAGTDTQYF
17	TRBV9	-	-	TRBJ2-1	TGTGCCAGCTTGGGGAGAGGCCTAGCGAAGACCTACAATGAGCAGTTCTTC	CASLGRGLAKTYNEQFF
13	TRBV5-4	-	-	TRBJ2-4	TGTGCCAGCAGGCGGGACGGTAGAAACATTCAGTACTTC	CASRRDGRNIQYF
14	TRBV7-2	once	TRBD1	TRBJ1-5	TGTGCCAGCAGCCGGGACAGGGTCAATCAGCCCCAGCATTTT	CASSRDRVNQPQHF
14	TRBV29-1	-	-	TRBJ1-2	TGCAGCGTTTACGGGGGCGAGGGAAACTATGGCTACACCTTC	CSVYGGEGNYGYTF
12	TRBV28	-	-	TRBJ2-5	TGTGCCAGCAGTCCCCTTGGTGGGACCCAGTACTTC	CASSPLGGTQYF
17	TRBV9	-	TRBD1	TRBJ2-3	TGTGCCAGCAGCGTTCGGGACAGGGAGCTGGACACAGATACGCAGTATTTT	CASSVRDRELDTDTQYF
12	TRBV7-9	few	-	TRBJ2-3	TGTGCCAGCAGCCCCCAGTCAGATACGCAGTATTTT	CASSPQSDTQYF
13	TRBV4-3	-	-	TRBJ1-1	TGCGCCAGCAGCCAAGCAGTTCCCACTGAAGCTTTCTTT	CASSQAVPTEAFF
15	TRBV7-2	-	-	TRBJ2-7	TGTGCCAGCAGCCAGAGCGTTATGAGAGGCGCCGAGCAGTACTTC	CASSQSVMRGAEQYF
15	TRBV11-3	-	-	TRBJ2-2	TGTGCCAGCAGCTTAGATTACAGGAACACCGGGGAGCTGTTTTTT	CASSLDYRNTGELFF
15	TRBV5-6	-	-	TRBJ2-3	TGTGCCAGCAGCCGTAAGACTAGGGGCACAGATACGCAGTATTTT	CASSRKTRGTDTQYF
16	TRBV5-1	once	TRBD1	TRBJ1-6	TGCGCCAGCAGCTTGCACCGGACAGGGGGGAATTCACCCCTCCACTTT	CASSLHRTGGNSPLHF
14	TRBV4-3	-	-	TRBJ1-1	TGCGCCAGCAGCCGGGACCCCTGGGACACTGAAGCTTTCTTT	CASSRDPWDTEAFF
14	TRBV7-9	-	-	TRBJ1-1	TGTGCCAGCAGCTTAGTTGGCGGAAACACTGAAGCTTTCTTT	CASSLVGGNTEAFF
15	TRBV4-3	-	-	TRBJ1-4	TGCGCCAGCAGCCAAGAAGGCCAGGGGTACGAAAAACTGTTTTTT	CASSQEGQGYEKLFF
15	TRBV18	-	TRBD1	TRBJ2-7	TGTGCCAGCTCACCGGGACAGGGGGCTTATAACGAGCAGTACTTC	CASSPGQGAYNEQYF
13	TRBV7-2	-	TRBD2	TRBJ2-7	TGTGCCAGCAGCAGGACTAGGAGCTACGAGCAGTACTTC	CASSRTRSYEQYF
14	TRBV27	-	-	TRBJ1-6	TGTGCCAGCAGTTTGGACAGACAGAATTCACCCCTCCACTTT	CASSLDRQNSPLHF
14	TRBV29-1	-	TRBD2	TRBJ2-3	TGCAGCGTTGTTGAGGGAGGGAGCACAGATACGCAGTATTTT	CSVVEGGSTDTQYF
16	TRBV14	-	-	TRBJ2-3	TGTGCCAGCAGCCAAGATACAGGATTGAGCACAGATACGCAGTATTTT	CASSQDTGLSTDTQYF
14	TRBV10-2	-	TRBD2	TRBJ2-1	TGCGCCAGCAGGGGGCTAGCGGGAGTCAATGAGCAGTTCTTC	CASRGLAGVNEQFF
14	TRBV7-6	-	-	TRBJ2-2	TGTGCCAGCAGCTTGGGGACCGTGGGCGGGGAGCTGTTTTTT	CASSLGTVGGELFF
13	TRBV5-1	medium-sized	-	TRBJ1-6	TGCGCCAGCAGGGACAGTTTTAATTCACCCCTCCACTTT	CASRDSFNSPLHF
17	TRBV5-1	-	-	TRBJ1-6	TGCGCCAGCAGCTTAAGCCCCCGGGACCCCGCGAATTCACCCCTCCACTTT	CASSLSPRDPANSPLHF
15	TRBV19	-	TRBD2	TRBJ2-7	TGTGCCAGTAGTATAGTGGCTAGCGGAGACTACGAGCAGTACTTC	CASSIVASGDYEQYF
16	TRBV11-3	-	TRBD2	TRBJ2-3	TGTGCCAGCAGCTCGCCGACTAGCGGGAGCGCAGATACGCAGTATTTT	CASSSPTSGSADTQYF
15	TRBV11-2	-	-	TRBJ1-5	TGTGCCAGCAGTCCCGGGCGGGGAGCGGATCAGCCCCAGCATTTT	CASSPGRGADQPQHF
15	TRBV5-1	-	-	TRBJ2-7	TGCGCCAGCAGCGGCGGACTGATAAGCTCCTACGAGCAGTACTTC	CASSGGLISSYEQYF
15	TRBV5-1	-	TRBD1	TRBJ2-2	TGCGCCAGCAGCTTGGTTCAGGGGGTAGCCGGGGAGCTGTTTTTT	CASSLVQGVAGELFF
13	TRBV30	-	-	TRBJ2-5	TGTGCCTGGACGGTCCAGGGGCGAGAGACCCAGTACTTC	CAWTVQGRETQYF
14	TRBV29-1	few	TRBD2	TRBJ2-2	TGCAGCGTCCCCCGGGGGGGCCAGGCCGGGGAGCTGTTTTTT	CSVPRGGQAGELFF
14	TRBV18	few	-	TRBJ1-2	TGTGCCAGCTCACCTTCCGGGACCATCTATGGCTACACCTTC	CASSPSGTIYGYTF
21	TRBV19	-	-	TRBJ2-1	TGTGCCAGTAGTAGGCGGGGCCTCGTGTCGGCGGGACGGAGCTCCTACAATGAGCAGTTCTTC	CASSRRGLVSAGRSSYNEQFF